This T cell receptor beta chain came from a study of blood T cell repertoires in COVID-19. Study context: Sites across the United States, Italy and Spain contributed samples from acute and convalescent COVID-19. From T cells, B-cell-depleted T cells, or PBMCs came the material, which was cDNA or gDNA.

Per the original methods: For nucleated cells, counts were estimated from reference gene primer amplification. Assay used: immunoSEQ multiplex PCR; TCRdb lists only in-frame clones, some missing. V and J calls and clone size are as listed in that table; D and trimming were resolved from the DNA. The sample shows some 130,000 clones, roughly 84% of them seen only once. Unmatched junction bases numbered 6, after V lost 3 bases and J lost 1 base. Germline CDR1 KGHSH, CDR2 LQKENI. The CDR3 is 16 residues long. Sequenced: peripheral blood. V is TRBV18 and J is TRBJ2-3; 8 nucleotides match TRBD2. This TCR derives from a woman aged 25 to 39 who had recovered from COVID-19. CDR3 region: CASSPPGLARTDTQYF. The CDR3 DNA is TGTGCCAGCTCACCTCCCGGACTAGCCCGCACAGATACGCAGTATTTT.